The rows below give T cell receptor beta chains drawn from one sample of a study of early T cells in non-severe SARS-CoV-2 infection. TCRdb reprocessed the 5' RACE reads via MiXCR and lists one record per CDR3 protein. The repertoire includes about 56,000 distinct CDR3 sequences, less than 15% of them detected once, and 4.1% sits in the top ten. The sequenced sample was whole blood, obtained at baseline. The receptor source for this set is an adult who was a healthcare worker with PCR-confirmed SARS-CoV-2 infection or an uninfected control (not recorded which). CDR3s include the opening cysteine and the closing phenylalanine or tryptophan. D genes are given only for firm matches. The size field is filled for only some rows; it gives once, few, many or a size class.

D gene | J gene | clone size | V gene | CDR3 DNA | CDR3 protein
- | TRBJ1-2 | - | TRBV6-1 | TGTGCCAGCAGTGAATTGGTACACATGGAAAACTATGGCTACACCTTC | CASSELVHMENYGYTF
TRBD2 | TRBJ2-3 | - | TRBV13 | TGTGCCAGCGGGGTAGCGGGAACAGATACGCAGTATTTT | CASGVAGTDTQYF
- | TRBJ1-6 | few | TRBV5-1 | TGCGCCAGCAGCTTCCTAAGCTCCTATAATTCACCCCTCCACTTT | CASSFLSSYNSPLHF
- | TRBJ2-3 | few | TRBV5-1 | TGCGCCAGCAGCTTGATGAGACAGAGCACAGATACGCAGTATTTT | CASSLMRQSTDTQYF
- | TRBJ1-1 | few | TRBV27 | TGTGCCAGCACTACCAGGAACACTGAAGCTTTCTTT | CASTTRNTEAFF
TRBD1 | TRBJ2-3 | few | TRBV20-1 | TGCAGTGCTCCTCCAGGGGGAAAATCCACAGATACGCAGTATTTT | CSAPPGGKSTDTQYF
TRBD2 | TRBJ2-5 | few | TRBV18 | TGTGCCAGCTCACTAGAAACTAGCGGGAGAGAGACCCAGTACTTC | CASSLETSGRETQYF
- | TRBJ2-5 | - | TRBV29-1 | TGCAGCGTTGATGTCAGCGTAGGGGAGACCCAGTACTTC | CSVDVSVGETQYF
TRBD2 | TRBJ2-5 | - | TRBV20-1 | TGCAGTGCTAGAGATTATCTAGCGGGAATAGAGACCCAGTACTTC | CSARDYLAGIETQYF
- | TRBJ1-3 | many | TRBV11-2 | TGTGCCAGCAGCTTAACTTCTGGAAACACCATATATTTT | CASSLTSGNTIYF
- | TRBJ2-3 | many | TRBV12-3/TRBV12-4 | TGTGCCAGCTCCCGGGGCCGGGATACGCAGTATTTT | CASSRGRDTQYF
- | TRBJ1-2 | - | TRBV6-1 | TGTGCCAGCAGTTTAAACGCTAACTATGGCTACACCTTC | CASSLNANYGYTF
- | TRBJ1-1 | - | TRBV11-3 | TGTGCCAGCAGCTTTCACTCGAACACTGAAGCTTTCTTT | CASSFHSNTEAFF
- | TRBJ2-5 | many | TRBV3-1 | TGTGCCAGCAGCCAAGAGAGGAGGTCGGAGACCCAGTACTTC | CASSQERRSETQYF
TRBD2 | TRBJ2-3 | - | TRBV7-6 | TGTGCCAGCAGCTTTTCCGTAGCGGGAGGGCCGCAGTATTTT | CASSFSVAGGPQYF
- | TRBJ1-4 | - | TRBV5-6 | TGTGCCAGCAGCTTGAGAGGGGGTCATTTAAGGGAACTGTTTTTT | CASSLRGGHLRELFF
- | TRBJ1-1 | few | TRBV7-2 | TGTGCCAGCAGCTTAAGCACGAGGACTGAAGCTTTCTTT | CASSLSTRTEAFF
TRBD2 | TRBJ2-1 | - | TRBV7-3 | TGTGCCAGCAGCCAACTAGCGGGAAACGCCCGGGGCAATGAGCAGTTCTTC | CASSQLAGNARGNEQFF
TRBD2 | TRBJ2-1 | - | TRBV11-2 | TGTGCCAGCAGGCCTCTAGCGGGGGGGCGGGCCTACAATGAGCAGTTCTTC | CASRPLAGGRAYNEQFF
- | TRBJ2-4 | few | TRBV7-2 | TGTGCCAGCAGCTTAGAGCGGCGTGACATTCAGTACTTC | CASSLERRDIQYF
TRBD2 | TRBJ2-1 | few | TRBV11-2 | TGTGCCAGCAGCTTTGGATATCGGTCGACTAGCGGGGATAGGGAGCAGTTCTTC | CASSFGYRSTSGDREQFF
TRBD2 | TRBJ2-3 | - | TRBV10-3 | TGTGCCATCAGCGGAGTAGCGGGGGGCAACACAGATACGCAGTATTTT | CAISGVAGGNTDTQYF
TRBD2 | TRBJ2-2 | - | TRBV6-4 | TGTGCCAGCAGTGGGCGCGGCGGGGGGCTCGCGGGTACCGGGGAGCTGTTTTTT | CASSGRGGGLAGTGELFF
- | TRBJ1-4 | many | TRBV6-1 | TGTGCCAGCAGGGCACAGCTCTGGAGGGAAAAACTGTTTTTT | CASRAQLWREKLFF
- | TRBJ2-3 | few | TRBV5-1 | TGCGCCAGCAGCTTATACGGGCTAACCCTCACAGATACGCAGTATTTT | CASSLYGLTLTDTQYF
- | TRBJ1-5 | - | TRBV28 | TGTGCCAGCAGTCCTCCCGGTTGGCCCCAGCATTTT | CASSPPGWPQHF
TRBD2 | TRBJ2-5 | many | TRBV19 | TGTGCCAGTATGGAGCGGGGGCTAGAGACCCAGTACTTC | CASMERGLETQYF
TRBD2 | TRBJ2-2 | few | TRBV4-1 | TGCGCCAGCGGGCCGAGCGGGAGACAGGGGGAGCTGTTTTTT | CASGPSGRQGELFF